A single sample gave rise to the 5 T cell receptor beta chains below, sequenced in a study of T cells in Graves' hyperthyroidism and ophthalmopathy. It was RNA transcripts that yielded the amplified TCR beta CDR3 regions. An initial round of RT-PCR targeting the TCR CDR3 relied on the HTBI primer set. TCRdb re-analysed the multiplex PCR reads in MiXCR, keeping a single row per CDR3 protein. The table shows about 380,000 distinct CDR3 sequences, with roughly 18% occurring only once. Sequences were obtained from blood. The receptors stem from a man aged 18 to 35 with Graves' ophthalmopathy.

This clonotype was observed many times. This sequence joins TRBV11-2 and TRBJ1-4; D may be TRBD1 (5 bases). Germline V gene lookup returns CDR1 SGHAT and CDR2 FQNNGV. The V end lost 1 base, the J end lost 2 bases, and 14 bases lay between the germline ends. This CDR3 has 17 residues. In DNA form, the CDR3 reads TGTGCCAGCAGCTTAGGGCCAGGGATGAGGACTAATGAAAAACTGTTTTTT. Its protein is CASSLGPGMRTNEKLFF.

The chain is built from TRBV19 and TRBJ2-3; TRBD2 might be the D (6 bases). The ends were cut back, 3 bases at V and 1 base at J, with 8 bases in the middle. CDR3 length equals 14 residues. Germline loops: CDR1 LNHDA, CDR2 SQIVND (reference sequence). The CDR3 DNA is TGTGCCAGTAGTATCGGCGGGGGCACAGATACGCAGTATTTT. Its protein is CASSIGGGTDTQYF. Looking up the rest from reference TRBV19 and TRBJ2-3 gives the full variable domain: DGGITQSPKYLFRKEGQNVTLSCEQNLNHDAMYWYRQDPGQGLRLIYYSQIVNDFQKGDIAEGYSVSREKKESFPLTVTSAQKNPTAFYLCASSIGGGTDTQYFGPGTRLTVL.

Concerning this clonotype: A read error may be the cause here, since a much bigger clone is one base away. The J gene is TRBJ2-7, the V gene TRBV6-5, with D uncertain. The J call may not be correct, given that the DNA end is closer to TRBJ2-1. CDR1 and CDR2 (germline): MNHEY, SVGAGI. The CDR3 loop spans 12 amino acids. The CDR3 DNA sequence: TGTGCCAGCAGTTCCCTTAGTTACGAGCAGTTCTTC. Translating it yields CASSSLSYEQFF.

This clonotype came up a few times. The V call is TRBV20-1, the J call TRBJ1-5; D is perhaps TRBD1 (5 bases). Looked up from germline, CDR1 is DFQATT and CDR2 is SNEGSKA (reference sequence). This CDR3 has 15 residues. V lost 6 bases and J lost 0, with 15 bases in between. In DNA form, the CDR3 reads TGCAGTGCGGAACCGACAGAATATAGCAATCAGCCCCAGCATTTT. Residues: CSAEPTEYSNQPQHF.

This clonotype was seen only a few times. The chain joins TRBV5-1 to TRBJ2-2; D perhaps matches TRBD1 (6 bases). Per the germline V gene, CDR1 is SGHRS and CDR2 is YFSETQ. V lost 6 bases and J 4 bases, leaving 13 bases between the germline ends. CDR3 length: 14 amino acids. The CDR3 coding sequence is TGCGCCAGCAATGTAAGAGGGGGCACCGGGGAGCTGTTTTTT. Translated, it gives CASNVRGGTGELFF.